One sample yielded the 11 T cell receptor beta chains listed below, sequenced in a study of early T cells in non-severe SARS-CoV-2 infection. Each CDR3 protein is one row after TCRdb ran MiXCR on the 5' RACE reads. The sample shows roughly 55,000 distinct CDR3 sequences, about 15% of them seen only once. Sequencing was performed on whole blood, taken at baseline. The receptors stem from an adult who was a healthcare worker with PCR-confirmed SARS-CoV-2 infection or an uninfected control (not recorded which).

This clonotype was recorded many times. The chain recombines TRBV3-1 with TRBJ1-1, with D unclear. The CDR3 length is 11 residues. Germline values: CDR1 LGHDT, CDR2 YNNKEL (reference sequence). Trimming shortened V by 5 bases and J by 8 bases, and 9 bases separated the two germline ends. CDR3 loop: CASSRAGEAFF. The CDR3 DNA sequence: TGTGCCAGCAGCAGAGCCGGGGAAGCTTTCTTT.

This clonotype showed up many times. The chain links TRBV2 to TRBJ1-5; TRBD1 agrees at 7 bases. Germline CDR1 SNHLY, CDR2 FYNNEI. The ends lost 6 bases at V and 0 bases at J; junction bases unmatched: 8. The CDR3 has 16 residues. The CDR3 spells CASSPRDRNSNQPQHF. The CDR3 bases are TGTGCCAGCAGCCCCCGGGACAGAAATAGCAATCAGCCCCAGCATTTT.

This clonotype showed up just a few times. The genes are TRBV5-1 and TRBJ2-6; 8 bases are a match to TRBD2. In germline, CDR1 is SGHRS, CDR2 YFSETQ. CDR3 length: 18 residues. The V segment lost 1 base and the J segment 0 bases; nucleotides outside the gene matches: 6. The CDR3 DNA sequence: TGCGCCAGCAGCTTGATGAGGGGGACTAGCTCTGGGGCCAACGTCCTGACTTTC. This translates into CASSLMRGTSSGANVLTF.

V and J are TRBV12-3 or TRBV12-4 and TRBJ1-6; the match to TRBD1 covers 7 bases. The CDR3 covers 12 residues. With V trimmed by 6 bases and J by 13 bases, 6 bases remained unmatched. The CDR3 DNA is TGTGCCAGCAGATCGGGACAGTCCCCCCTCCACTTT. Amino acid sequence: CASRSGQSPLHF.

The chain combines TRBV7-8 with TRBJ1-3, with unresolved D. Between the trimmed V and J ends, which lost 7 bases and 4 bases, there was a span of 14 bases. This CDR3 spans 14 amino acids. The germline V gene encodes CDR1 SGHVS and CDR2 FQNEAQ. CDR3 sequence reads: CASTRRGTGNTIYF. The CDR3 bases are TGTGCCAGCACCCGGCGGGGAACCGGAAACACCATATATTTT.

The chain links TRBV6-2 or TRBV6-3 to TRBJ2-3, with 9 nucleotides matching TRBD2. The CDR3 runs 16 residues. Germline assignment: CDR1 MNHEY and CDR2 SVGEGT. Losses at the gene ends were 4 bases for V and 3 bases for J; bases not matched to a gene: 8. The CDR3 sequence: CASSSQREERTDTQYF. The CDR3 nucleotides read TGTGCCAGCAGTTCCCAGCGGGAGGAGAGAACAGATACGCAGTATTTT.

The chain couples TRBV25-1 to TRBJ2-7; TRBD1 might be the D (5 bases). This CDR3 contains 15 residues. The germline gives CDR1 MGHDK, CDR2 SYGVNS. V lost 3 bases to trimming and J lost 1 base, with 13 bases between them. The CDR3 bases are TGTGCCAGCAGTGAGTATATGAAGGGGTCCTACGAGCAGTACTTC. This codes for CASSEYMKGSYEQYF.

CDR3 sequence: CASSKSRDTGELFF. The CDR3 nucleotides are TGTGCCAGCAGCAAATCAAGGGACACCGGGGAGCTGTTTTTT. The chain recombines TRBV11-2 with TRBJ2-2; D uncertain. This CDR3 is built from 14 residues. Germline CDR1 and CDR2: SGHAT and FQNNGV. V was trimmed by 5 bases and J by 3 bases, leaving 10 bases between them.

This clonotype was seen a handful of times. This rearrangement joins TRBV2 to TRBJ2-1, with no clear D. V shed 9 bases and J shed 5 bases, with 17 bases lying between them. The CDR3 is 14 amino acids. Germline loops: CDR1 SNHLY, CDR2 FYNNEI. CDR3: CASRFGRVDNEQFF. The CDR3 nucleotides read TGTGCCAGTCGCTTCGGCCGAGTAGACAATGAGCAGTTCTTC.

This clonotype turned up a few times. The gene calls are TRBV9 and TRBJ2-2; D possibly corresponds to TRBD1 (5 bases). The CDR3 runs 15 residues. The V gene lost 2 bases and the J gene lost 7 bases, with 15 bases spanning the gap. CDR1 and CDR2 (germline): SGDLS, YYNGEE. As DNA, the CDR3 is TGTGCCAGCAGCGTCCGCAGGGAAAGGGGCGGGGAGCTGTTTTTT. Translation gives CASSVRRERGGELFF.

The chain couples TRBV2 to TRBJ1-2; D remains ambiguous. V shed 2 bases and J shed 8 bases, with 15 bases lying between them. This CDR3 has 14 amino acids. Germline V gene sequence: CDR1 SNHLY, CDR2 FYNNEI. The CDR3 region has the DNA TGTGCCAGCAGTGAAAGAAGTGATACTGGCGGCTACACCTTC. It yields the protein CASSERSDTGGYTF.